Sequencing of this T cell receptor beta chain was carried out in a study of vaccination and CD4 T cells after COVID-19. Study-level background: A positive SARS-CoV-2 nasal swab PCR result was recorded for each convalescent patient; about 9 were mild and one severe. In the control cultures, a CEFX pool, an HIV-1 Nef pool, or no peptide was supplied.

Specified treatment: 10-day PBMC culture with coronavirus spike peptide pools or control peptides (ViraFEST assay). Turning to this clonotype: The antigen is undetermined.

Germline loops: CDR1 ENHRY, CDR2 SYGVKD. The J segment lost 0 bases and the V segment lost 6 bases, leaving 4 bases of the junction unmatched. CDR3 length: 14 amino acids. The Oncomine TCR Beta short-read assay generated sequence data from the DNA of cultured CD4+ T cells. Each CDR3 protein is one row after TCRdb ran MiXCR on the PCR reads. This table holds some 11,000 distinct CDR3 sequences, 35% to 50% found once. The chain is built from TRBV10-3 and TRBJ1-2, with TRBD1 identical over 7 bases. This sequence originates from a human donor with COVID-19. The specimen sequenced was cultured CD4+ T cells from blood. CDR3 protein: CAIRTGQTNYGYTF. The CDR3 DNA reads TGTGCCATCAGGACGGGACAGACTAACTATGGCTACACCTTC.